The rows below give T cell receptor beta chains drawn from one sample of a study of shared clonotypes between healthy human individuals. Method: immunoSEQ multiplex PCR; TCRdb's copy keeps in-frame clones and lacks some. Of about 2 million clones detected, 85% to 95% appear once; the ten largest clones hold 0.9% to 1.3%. Specimen: naive CD8+ T cells sorted from blood. All receptors derive from a man aged 18-30 years in good health. CDR3s include the opening cysteine and the closing phenylalanine or tryptophan. A D gene is named only where the DNA matches it firmly. Some rows have no size entry. The others give once, few or many, or a class for an expanded clone.

V gene: TRBV7-9
clone size: -
J gene: TRBJ2-7
D gene: -
CDR3 protein: CASSLATDYEQYF
CDR3 DNA: TGTGCCAGCAGCTTAGCGACGGATTACGAGCAGTACTTC

V gene: TRBV2
clone size: -
J gene: TRBJ1-2
D gene: TRBD1
CDR3 protein: CASSEAGDRGFSDYTF
CDR3 DNA: TGTGCCAGCAGTGAAGCGGGTGACAGGGGGTTTTCTGACTACACCTTC

V gene: TRBV30
clone size: -
J gene: TRBJ2-1
D gene: -
CDR3 protein: CAWAPGGGSEQFF
CDR3 DNA: TGTGCCTGGGCCCCCGGCGGGGGCTCTGAGCAGTTCTTC

V gene: TRBV7-2
clone size: -
J gene: TRBJ2-1
D gene: -
CDR3 protein: CASSLAVSSYNEQFF
CDR3 DNA: TGTGCCAGCAGCTTAGCGGTTTCCTCCTACAATGAGCAGTTCTTC

V gene: TRBV28
clone size: -
J gene: TRBJ1-1
D gene: -
CDR3 protein: CASSLTGSEAFF
CDR3 DNA: TGTGCCAGCAGTCTTACAGGGTCTGAAGCTTTCTTT

V gene: TRBV6-6
clone size: -
J gene: TRBJ2-3
D gene: -
CDR3 protein: CASSYDQSTDTQYF
CDR3 DNA: TGTGCCAGCAGTTACGACCAAAGCACAGATACGCAGTATTTT

V gene: TRBV7-8
clone size: -
J gene: TRBJ1-2
D gene: TRBD1
CDR3 protein: CASSLQGTGGNYGYTF
CDR3 DNA: TGTGCCAGCAGCTTACAGGGGACAGGGGGGAACTATGGCTACACCTTC

V gene: TRBV7-9
clone size: -
J gene: TRBJ1-1
D gene: -
CDR3 protein: CASSSALGRNTEAFF
CDR3 DNA: TGTGCCAGCAGCTCCGCTTTGGGTAGGAACACTGAAGCTTTCTTT

V gene: TRBV4-1
clone size: -
J gene: TRBJ2-7
D gene: TRBD1
CDR3 protein: CASSQQTGTAYEQYF
CDR3 DNA: TGCGCCAGCAGCCAGCAGACCGGGACAGCCTACGAGCAGTACTTC

V gene: TRBV27
clone size: -
J gene: TRBJ2-3
D gene: -
CDR3 protein: CASRGDWAPDTQYF
CDR3 DNA: TGTGCCAGCAGAGGGGACTGGGCCCCCGATACGCAGTATTTT

V gene: TRBV19
clone size: -
J gene: TRBJ1-1
D gene: -
CDR3 protein: CASSIQGGTEAFF
CDR3 DNA: TGTGCCAGTAGTATACAGGGAGGGACTGAAGCTTTCTTT

V gene: TRBV6-1
clone size: -
J gene: TRBJ2-7
D gene: -
CDR3 protein: CASSETLLVGVTYEQYF
CDR3 DNA: TGTGCCAGCAGTGAAACCCTATTAGTTGGGGTTACCTACGAGCAGTACTTC

V gene: TRBV7-9
clone size: -
J gene: TRBJ2-3
D gene: TRBD2
CDR3 protein: CASSFPAGADTQYF
CDR3 DNA: TGTGCCAGCAGCTTCCCAGCGGGGGCAGATACGCAGTATTTT

V gene: TRBV6-5
clone size: once
J gene: TRBJ1-2
D gene: -
CDR3 protein: CASSSGLYGYTF
CDR3 DNA: TGTGCCAGCAGTTCTGGACTCTATGGCTACACCTTC

V gene: TRBV19
clone size: -
J gene: TRBJ1-2
D gene: -
CDR3 protein: CASSIAGTNYGYTF
CDR3 DNA: TGTGCCAGTAGTATAGCCGGGACTAACTATGGCTACACCTTC

V gene: TRBV14
clone size: -
J gene: TRBJ2-1
D gene: TRBD2
CDR3 protein: CASSQASWEGHEQFF
CDR3 DNA: TGTGCCAGCAGCCAAGCTTCGTGGGAGGGCCATGAGCAGTTCTTC

V gene: TRBV4-3
clone size: -
J gene: TRBJ2-7
D gene: -
CDR3 protein: CASSQNPTGAPYEQYF
CDR3 DNA: TGCGCCAGCAGCCAAAACCCAACGGGAGCCCCCTACGAGCAGTACTTC

V gene: TRBV19
clone size: -
J gene: TRBJ2-7
D gene: -
CDR3 protein: CASSITADYEQYF
CDR3 DNA: TGTGCCAGTAGTATTACAGCGGACTACGAGCAGTACTTC

V gene: TRBV27
clone size: -
J gene: TRBJ1-1
D gene: -
CDR3 protein: CASLRDRGIWRLNTEAFF
CDR3 DNA: TGTGCCAGCCTTCGTGATAGGGGGATTTGGAGATTGAACACTGAAGCTTTCTTT

V gene: TRBV2
clone size: -
J gene: TRBJ2-7
D gene: -
CDR3 protein: CASSALFPPEQYF
CDR3 DNA: TGTGCCAGCAGTGCACTCTTTCCCCCCGAGCAGTACTTC

V gene: TRBV5-4
clone size: -
J gene: TRBJ2-2
D gene: -
CDR3 protein: CASSPSTGELFF
CDR3 DNA: TGTGCCAGCAGTCCAAGTACCGGGGAGCTGTTTTTT

V gene: TRBV7-3
clone size: -
J gene: TRBJ2-1
D gene: -
CDR3 protein: CASSLVQGHSYNEQFF
CDR3 DNA: TGTGCCAGCAGCTTAGTACAGGGCCACTCCTACAATGAGCAGTTCTTC

V gene: TRBV6-5
clone size: -
J gene: TRBJ1-2
D gene: -
CDR3 protein: CASSYSGSHYGYTF
CDR3 DNA: TGTGCCAGCAGTTATTCAGGGTCCCACTATGGCTACACCTTC

V gene: TRBV4-1
clone size: -
J gene: TRBJ2-7
D gene: -
CDR3 protein: CASSQVIQDYEQYF
CDR3 DNA: TGCGCCAGCAGCCAAGTAATACAGGACTACGAGCAGTACTTC

V gene: TRBV11-1
clone size: -
J gene: TRBJ2-7
D gene: TRBD1
CDR3 protein: CASSPTGGPSYEQYF
CDR3 DNA: TGTGCCAGCAGCCCGACAGGGGGGCCATCCTACGAGCAGTACTTC

V gene: TRBV29-1
clone size: -
J gene: TRBJ1-1
D gene: -
CDR3 protein: CSGERQGYEAFF
CDR3 DNA: TGCAGCGGGGAGAGGCAGGGGTATGAAGCTTTCTTT

V gene: TRBV10-3
clone size: -
J gene: TRBJ2-7
D gene: TRBD1
CDR3 protein: CAISVLPGQAGSKIYEQYF
CDR3 DNA: TGTGCCATCAGTGTCCTCCCGGGACAGGCGGGTTCGAAGATCTACGAGCAGTACTTC

V gene: TRBV9
clone size: -
J gene: TRBJ1-1
D gene: -
CDR3 protein: CASSVGGDTEAFF
CDR3 DNA: TGTGCCAGCAGCGTGGGGGGCGACACTGAAGCTTTCTTT

V gene: TRBV6-1
clone size: -
J gene: TRBJ1-3
D gene: -
CDR3 protein: CATGTYETADF
CDR3 DNA: TGTGCCACTGGGACGTACGAAACAGCGGATTTT

V gene: TRBV6-5
clone size: -
J gene: TRBJ2-6
D gene: -
CDR3 protein: CASSFDSSGANVLTF
CDR3 DNA: TGTGCCAGCAGTTTCGACAGCTCTGGGGCCAACGTCCTGACTTTC

V gene: TRBV28
clone size: -
J gene: TRBJ2-4
D gene: -
CDR3 protein: CASSLQGITAKNIQYF
CDR3 DNA: TGTGCCAGCAGTTTGCAAGGGATTACAGCCAAAAACATTCAGTACTTC

V gene: TRBV5-6
clone size: -
J gene: TRBJ2-1
D gene: TRBD2
CDR3 protein: CASSLVLADNEQFF
CDR3 DNA: TGTGCCAGCAGCTTGGTACTAGCGGATAATGAGCAGTTCTTC